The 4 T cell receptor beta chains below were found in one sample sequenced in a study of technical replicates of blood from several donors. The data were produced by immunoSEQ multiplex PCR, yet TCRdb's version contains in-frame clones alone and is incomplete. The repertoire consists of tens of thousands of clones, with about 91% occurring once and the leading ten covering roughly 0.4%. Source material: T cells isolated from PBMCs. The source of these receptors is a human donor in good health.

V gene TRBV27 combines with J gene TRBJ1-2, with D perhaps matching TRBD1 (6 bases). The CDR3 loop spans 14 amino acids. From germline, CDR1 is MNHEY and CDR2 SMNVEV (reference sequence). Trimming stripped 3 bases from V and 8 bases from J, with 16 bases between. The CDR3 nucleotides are TGTGCCAGCAGTTTCGGTACAGGGATAGAGGGCTACACCTTC. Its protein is CASSFGTGIEGYTF.

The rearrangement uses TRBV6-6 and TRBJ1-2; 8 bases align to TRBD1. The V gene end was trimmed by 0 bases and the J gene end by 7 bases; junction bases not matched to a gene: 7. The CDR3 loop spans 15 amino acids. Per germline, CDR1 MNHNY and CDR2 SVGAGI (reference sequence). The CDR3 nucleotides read TGTGCCAGCAGTTACTCGATGCAGGGGGCTGCTGGCTACACCTTC. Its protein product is CASSYSMQGAAGYTF.

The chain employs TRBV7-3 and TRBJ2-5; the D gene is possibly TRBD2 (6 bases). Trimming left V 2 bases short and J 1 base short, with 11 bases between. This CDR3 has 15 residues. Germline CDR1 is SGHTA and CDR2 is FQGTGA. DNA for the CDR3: TGTGCCAGCAGCTTATTAGGCGGGACCCAAGAGACCCAGTACTTC. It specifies CASSLLGGTQETQYF.

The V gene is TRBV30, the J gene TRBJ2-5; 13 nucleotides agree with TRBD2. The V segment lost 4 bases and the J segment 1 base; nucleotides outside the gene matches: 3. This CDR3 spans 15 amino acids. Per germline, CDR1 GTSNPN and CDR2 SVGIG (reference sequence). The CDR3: CAWTRTSGSQETQYF. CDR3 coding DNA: TGTGCCTGGACCCGGACTAGCGGGAGCCAAGAGACCCAGTACTTC.